This entry lists 3 T cell receptor beta chains sequenced from one sample in a study of blood T cells in healthy people across ages. The second PCR ran roughly 6 to 11 cycles with a sample-barcoded 5' primer and J-beta primers. TCRdb used MiXCR to reprocess the 5' RACE reads, holding one entry per CDR3 protein. The sample includes about 840,000 distinct CDR3 sequences, roughly 29% of them seen just once. These data also featured in a second study, about T cells of mothers and their children.

Sequencing was performed on blood. The source of these receptors is a middle-aged woman in good health.

This clonotype was found a few times. The rearrangement links TRBV28 to TRBJ1-1; 9 bases are shared with TRBD1. Germline CDR1 MDHEN, CDR2 SYDVKM. CDR3 length: 12 amino acids. The junction had 1 base not matched to a gene; V was cut back by 7 bases and J by 4 bases. The CDR3 loop is CASKTGGTEAFF. The CDR3 nucleotides are TGTGCCAGCAAGACAGGGGGCACTGAAGCTTTCTTT.

The chain joins TRBV5-6 to TRBJ2-1; 7 bases map to TRBD2. V was clipped by 4 bases and J by 6 bases; unmatched bases: 7. The CDR3 has 14 amino acids. Per germline, CDR1 SGHDT and CDR2 YYEEEE. CDR3 in DNA: TGTGCCAGCAGCCCTTACCTAGCGGCCAATGAGCAGTTCTTC. As protein: CASSPYLAANEQFF.

This clonotype was found a few times. The V and J genes are TRBV28 and TRBJ1-5; D is unclear. The V end lost 5 bases, the J end lost 4 bases, and 9 bases lay between the germline ends. The V gene's germline CDR1 is MDHEN and CDR2 SYDVKM. The CDR3 is 13 residues long. The CDR3 region is CASSPSQNQPQHF. CDR3 bases: TGTGCCAGCAGTCCAAGCCAGAATCAGCCCCAGCATTTT. Full variable domain (remainder filled in from reference TRBV28 and TRBJ1-5): DVKVTQSSRYLVKRTGEKVFLECVQDMDHENMFWYRQDPGLGLRLIYFSYDVKMKEKGDIPEGYSVSREKKERFSLILESASTNQTSMYLCASSPSQNQPQHFGDGTRLSIL.